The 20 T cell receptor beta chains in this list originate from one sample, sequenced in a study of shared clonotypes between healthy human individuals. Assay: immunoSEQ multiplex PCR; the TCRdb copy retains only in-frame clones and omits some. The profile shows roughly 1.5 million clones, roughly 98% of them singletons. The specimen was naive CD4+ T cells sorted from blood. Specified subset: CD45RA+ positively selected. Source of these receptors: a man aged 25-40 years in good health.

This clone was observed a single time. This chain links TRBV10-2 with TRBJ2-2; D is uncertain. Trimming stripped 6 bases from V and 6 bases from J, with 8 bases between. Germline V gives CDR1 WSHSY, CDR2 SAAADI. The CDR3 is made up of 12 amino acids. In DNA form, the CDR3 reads TGCGCCAGCAGAAGTGCGGCCGGGGAGCTGTTTTTT. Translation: CASRSAAGELFF.

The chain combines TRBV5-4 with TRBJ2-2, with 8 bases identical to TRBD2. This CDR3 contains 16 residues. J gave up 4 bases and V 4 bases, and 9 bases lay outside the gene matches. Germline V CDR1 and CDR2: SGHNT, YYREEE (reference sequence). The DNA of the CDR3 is TGTGCCAGCAGCGCGCGGGGGGCGGAGGGCACCGGGGAGCTGTTTTTT. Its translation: CASSARGAEGTGELFF.

CDR3 in amino acids: CASMNREKLFF. CDR3 nucleotides: TGTGCCAGCATGAACAGGGAAAAACTGTTTTTT. This rearrangement joins TRBV6-6 to TRBJ1-4; D perhaps matches TRBD1 (5 bases). CDR1 MNHNY and CDR2 SVGAGI come from the germline V gene (reference sequence). The V and J ends lost 7 bases and 8 bases respectively, with 8 bases between them. CDR3 length: 11 residues.

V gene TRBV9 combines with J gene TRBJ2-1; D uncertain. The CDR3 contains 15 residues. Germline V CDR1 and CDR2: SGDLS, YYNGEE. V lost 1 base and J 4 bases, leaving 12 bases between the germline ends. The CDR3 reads CASSVMARSYNEQFF. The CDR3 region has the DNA TGTGCCAGCAGCGTAATGGCTCGTTCATACAATGAGCAGTTCTTC.

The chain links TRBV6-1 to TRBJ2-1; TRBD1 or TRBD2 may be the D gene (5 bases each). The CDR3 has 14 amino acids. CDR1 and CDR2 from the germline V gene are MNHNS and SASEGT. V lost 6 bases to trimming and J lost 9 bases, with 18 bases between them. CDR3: CASRGPRGAGEQFF. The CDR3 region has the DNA TGTGCCAGCAGGGGACCAAGGGGTGCTGGTGAGCAGTTCTTC.

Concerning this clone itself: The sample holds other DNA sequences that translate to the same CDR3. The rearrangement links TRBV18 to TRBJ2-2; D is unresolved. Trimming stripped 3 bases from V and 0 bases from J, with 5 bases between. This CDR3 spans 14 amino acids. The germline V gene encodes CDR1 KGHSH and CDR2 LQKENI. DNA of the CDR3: TGTGCCAGCTCACCGACAACGAACACCGGGGAGCTGTTTTTT. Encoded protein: CASSPTTNTGELFF.

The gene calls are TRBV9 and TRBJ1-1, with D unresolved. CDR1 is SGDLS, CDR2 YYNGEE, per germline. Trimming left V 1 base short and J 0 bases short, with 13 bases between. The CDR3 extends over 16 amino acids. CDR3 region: CASSVNARALNTEAFF. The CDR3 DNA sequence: TGTGCCAGCAGCGTAAACGCCCGGGCTTTGAACACTGAAGCTTTCTTT.

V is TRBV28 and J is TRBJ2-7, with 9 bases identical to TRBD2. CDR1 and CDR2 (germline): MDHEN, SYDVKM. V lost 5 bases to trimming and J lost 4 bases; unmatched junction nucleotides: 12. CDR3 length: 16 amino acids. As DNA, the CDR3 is TGTGCCAGCAGTCGCTTGATGCGACTAGCGGCTTACGAGCAGTACTTC. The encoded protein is CASSRLMRLAAYEQYF.

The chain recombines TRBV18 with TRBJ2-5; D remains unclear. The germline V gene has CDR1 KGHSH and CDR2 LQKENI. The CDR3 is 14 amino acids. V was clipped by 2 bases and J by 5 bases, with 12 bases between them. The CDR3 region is CASSPFAGSETQYF. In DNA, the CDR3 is TGTGCCAGCTCACCATTTGCCGGGTCCGAGACCCAGTACTTC.

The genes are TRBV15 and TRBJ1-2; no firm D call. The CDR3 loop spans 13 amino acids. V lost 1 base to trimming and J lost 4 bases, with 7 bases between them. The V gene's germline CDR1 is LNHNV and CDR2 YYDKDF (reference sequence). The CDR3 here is CATSRGRLYGYTF. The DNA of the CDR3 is TGTGCCACCAGCAGAGGCCGACTCTATGGCTACACCTTC.

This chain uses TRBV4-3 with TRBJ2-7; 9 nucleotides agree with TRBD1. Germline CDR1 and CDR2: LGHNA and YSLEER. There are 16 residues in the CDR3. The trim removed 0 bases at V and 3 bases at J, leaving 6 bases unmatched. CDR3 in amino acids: CASSQEVGTGLYEQYF. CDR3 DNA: TGCGCCAGCAGCCAAGAGGTCGGGACAGGGCTCTACGAGCAGTACTTC.

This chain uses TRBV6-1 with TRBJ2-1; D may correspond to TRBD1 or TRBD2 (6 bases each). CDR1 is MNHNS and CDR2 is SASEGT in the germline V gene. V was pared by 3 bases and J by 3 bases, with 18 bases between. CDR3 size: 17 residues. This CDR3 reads CASSEPDGGGDYNEQFF. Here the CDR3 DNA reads TGTGCCAGCAGTGAGCCTGACGGAGGGGGAGACTACAATGAGCAGTTCTTC.

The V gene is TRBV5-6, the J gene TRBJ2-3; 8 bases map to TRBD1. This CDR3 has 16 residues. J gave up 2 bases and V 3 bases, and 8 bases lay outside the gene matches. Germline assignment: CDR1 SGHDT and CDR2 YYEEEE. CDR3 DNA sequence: TGTGCCAGCAGCTCCAGGGGGCCACGGGACACAGATACGCAGTATTTT. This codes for CASSSRGPRDTDTQYF.

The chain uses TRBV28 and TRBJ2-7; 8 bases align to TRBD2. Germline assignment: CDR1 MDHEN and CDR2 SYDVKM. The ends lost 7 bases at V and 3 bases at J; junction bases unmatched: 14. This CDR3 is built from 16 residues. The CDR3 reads CASTVSGTKNLYEQYF. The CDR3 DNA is TGTGCCAGCACCGTTAGCGGGACAAAAAACCTCTACGAGCAGTACTTC.

CDR3 loop: CASSQAALPSGPIGKLFF. Here the CDR3 DNA reads TGCGCCAGCAGCCAAGCAGCGCTACCGTCGGGGCCTATCGGAAAACTGTTTTTT. This chain joins TRBV4-3 and TRBJ1-4; a possible D gene is TRBD1 (5 bases). The CDR3 covers 18 residues. CDR1 is LGHNA and CDR2 is YSLEER in the germline V gene. Trimming shortened V by 1 base and J by 10 bases, and 25 bases separated the two germline ends.

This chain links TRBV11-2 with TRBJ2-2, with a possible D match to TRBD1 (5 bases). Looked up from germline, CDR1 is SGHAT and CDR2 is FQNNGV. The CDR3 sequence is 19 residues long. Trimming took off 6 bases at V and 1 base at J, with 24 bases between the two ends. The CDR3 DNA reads TGTGCCAGCAGGATACCCGCCGGAGTAGGGGTTTTGAACACCGGGGAGCTGTTTTTT. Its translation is CASRIPAGVGVLNTGELFF.

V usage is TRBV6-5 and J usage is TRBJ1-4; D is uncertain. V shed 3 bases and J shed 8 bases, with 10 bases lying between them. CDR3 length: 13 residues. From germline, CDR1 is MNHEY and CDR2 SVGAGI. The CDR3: CASSYIRAEKLFF. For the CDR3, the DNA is TGTGCCAGCAGTTATATACGGGCGGAAAAACTGTTTTTT.

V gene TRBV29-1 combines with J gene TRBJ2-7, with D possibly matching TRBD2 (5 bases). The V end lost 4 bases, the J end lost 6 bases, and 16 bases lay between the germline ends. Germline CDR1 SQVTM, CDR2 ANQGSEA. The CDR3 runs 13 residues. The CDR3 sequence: CSVARGIGLEQYF. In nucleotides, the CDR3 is TGCAGCGTTGCGCGAGGGATAGGTCTCGAGCAGTACTTC.

The CDR3 loop is CAWKADQVGYEQYF. CDR3 nucleotide sequence: TGTGCCTGGAAGGCGGACCAGGTTGGCTACGAGCAGTACTTC. The genes are TRBV30 and TRBJ2-7; D unresolved. The CDR3 is made up of 14 amino acids. V was pared by 4 bases and J by 3 bases, with 16 bases between. Germline CDR1 GTSNPN, CDR2 SVGIG (reference sequence).

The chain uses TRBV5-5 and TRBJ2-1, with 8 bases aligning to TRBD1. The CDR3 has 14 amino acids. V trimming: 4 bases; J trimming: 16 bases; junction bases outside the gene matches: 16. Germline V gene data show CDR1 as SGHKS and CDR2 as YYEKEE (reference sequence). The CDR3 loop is CASSRSGTGAPLFF. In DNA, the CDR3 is TGTGCCAGCAGCCGGTCCGGGACAGGTGCGCCCCTCTTCTTC. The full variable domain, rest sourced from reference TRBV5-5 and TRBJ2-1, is DAGVTQSPTHLIKTRGQQVTLRCSPISGHKSVSWYQQVLGQGPQFIFQYYEKEERGRGNFPDRFSARQFPNYSSELNVNALLLGDSALYLCASSRSGTGAPLFFGPGTRLTVL.